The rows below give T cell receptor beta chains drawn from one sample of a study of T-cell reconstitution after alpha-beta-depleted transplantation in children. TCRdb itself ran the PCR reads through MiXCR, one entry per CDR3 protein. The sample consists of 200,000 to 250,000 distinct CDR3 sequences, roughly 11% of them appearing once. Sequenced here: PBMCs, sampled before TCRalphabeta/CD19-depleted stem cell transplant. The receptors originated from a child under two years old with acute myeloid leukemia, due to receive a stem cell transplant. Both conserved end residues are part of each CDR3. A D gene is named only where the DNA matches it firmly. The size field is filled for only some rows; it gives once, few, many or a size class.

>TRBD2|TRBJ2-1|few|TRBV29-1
CSAREGSYNEQFF
TGCAGCGCTCGGGAGGGCTCCTACAATGAGCAGTTCTTC
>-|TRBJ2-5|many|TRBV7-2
CASSMGPQETQYF
TGTGCCAGCAGCATGGGACCCCAAGAGACCCAGTACTTC
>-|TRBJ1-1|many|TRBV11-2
CASSLDLEENTEAFF
TGTGCCAGCAGCTTAGATCTCGAAGAGAACACTGAAGCTTTCTTT
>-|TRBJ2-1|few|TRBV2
CASSEVGLAYNEQFF
TGTGCCAGCAGTGAAGTCGGTCTAGCGTACAATGAGCAGTTCTTC
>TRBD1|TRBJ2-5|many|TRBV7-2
CASSLTGWGETQYF
TGTGCCAGCAGCTTGACAGGGTGGGGAGAGACCCAGTACTTC
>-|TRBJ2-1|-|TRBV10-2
CASSESPRQAGYNEQFF
TGCGCCAGCAGTGAGTCACCTCGACAGGCGGGATACAATGAGCAGTTCTTC
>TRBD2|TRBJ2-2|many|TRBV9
CASSVGGLAGITGELFF
TGTGCCAGCAGCGTAGGGGGACTAGCGGGGATCACCGGGGAGCTGTTTTTT
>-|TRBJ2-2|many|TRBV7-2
CASSLKGANTGELFF
TGTGCCAGCAGCTTAAAGGGCGCGAACACCGGGGAGCTGTTTTTT
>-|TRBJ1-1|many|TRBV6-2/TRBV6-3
CASRGPSLAFF
TGTGCCAGCAGAGGCCCTTCTCTCGCTTTCTTT
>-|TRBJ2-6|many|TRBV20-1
CSAIEGKLSGANVLTF
TGCAGTGCTATTGAGGGAAAACTCTCTGGGGCCAACGTCCTGACTTTC
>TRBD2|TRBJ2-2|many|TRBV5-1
CASSYGGGVTGELFF
TGCGCCAGCAGCTATGGCGGGGGAGTCACCGGGGAGCTGTTTTTT
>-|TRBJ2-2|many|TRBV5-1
CASWDTLNTGELFF
TGCGCCAGCTGGGACACACTGAACACCGGGGAGCTGTTTTTT
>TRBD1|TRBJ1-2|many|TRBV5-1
CASSLQGTGSGYTF
TGCGCCAGCAGCTTGCAAGGGACAGGGAGTGGCTACACCTTC
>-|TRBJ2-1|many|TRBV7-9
CASSLVRSYNEQFF
TGTGCCAGCAGCCTTGTTAGGTCCTACAATGAGCAGTTCTTC
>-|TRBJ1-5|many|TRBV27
CASSYVNQPQHF
TGTGCCAGCAGTTATGTCAATCAGCCCCAGCATTTT
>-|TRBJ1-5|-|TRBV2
CASSEGTGFSSNQPQHF
TGTGCCAGCAGTGAAGGGACGGGGTTTAGTAGCAATCAGCCCCAGCATTTT
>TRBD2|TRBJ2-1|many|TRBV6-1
CASRKTSGRGNEQFF
TGTGCCAGCAGGAAGACTAGCGGGAGGGGGAATGAGCAGTTCTTC
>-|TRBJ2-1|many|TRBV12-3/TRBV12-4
CASSSDRVYEQFF
TGTGCCAGCAGCTCGGACAGAGTCTATGAGCAGTTCTTC
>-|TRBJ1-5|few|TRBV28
CASSFGRGAVSYSNQPQHF
TGTGCCAGCAGCTTTGGGAGGGGGGCCGTTTCATATAGCAATCAGCCCCAGCATTTT
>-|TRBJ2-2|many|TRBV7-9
CASSLQGTTGELFF
TGTGCCAGCAGCTTACAGGGGACCACCGGGGAGCTGTTTTTT
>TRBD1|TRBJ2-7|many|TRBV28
CASSPGTGDYEQYF
TGTGCCAGCAGTCCCGGGACAGGGGACTACGAGCAGTACTTC
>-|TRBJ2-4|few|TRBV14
CASSLGWIQYF
TGTGCCAGCAGCCTCGGATGGATTCAGTACTTC
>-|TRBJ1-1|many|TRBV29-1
CSVEGTEAFF
TGCAGCGTTGAGGGCACTGAAGCTTTCTTT
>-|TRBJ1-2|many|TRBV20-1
CSARDPTRANYGYTF
TGCAGTGCTAGAGACCCCACACGGGCTAACTATGGCTACACCTTC
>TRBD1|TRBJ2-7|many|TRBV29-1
CSAGQGIEQYF
TGCAGCGCGGGACAGGGCATCGAGCAGTACTTC
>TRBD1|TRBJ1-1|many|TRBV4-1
CASSRGQGAGYTEAFF
TGCGCCAGCAGCCGGGGACAGGGGGCAGGTTACACTGAAGCTTTCTTT
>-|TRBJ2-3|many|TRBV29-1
CSVEKDRGPHGTQYF
TGCAGCGTTGAAAAGGACCGGGGACCACACGGTACGCAGTATTTT
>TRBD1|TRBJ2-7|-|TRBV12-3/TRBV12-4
CASSSTGATKEQYF
TGTGCCAGCAGTTCAACAGGGGCCACTAAGGAGCAGTACTTC
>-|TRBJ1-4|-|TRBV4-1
CASSQGPGGADEKLFF
TGCGCCAGCAGCCAAGGCCCGGGGGGGGCGGATGAAAAACTGTTTTTT
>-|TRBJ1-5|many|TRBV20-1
CSARVKGIYNQPQHF
TGCAGTGCTAGAGTTAAGGGAATATACAATCAGCCCCAGCATTTT
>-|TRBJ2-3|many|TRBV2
CASSEWQGGVTQYF
TGTGCCAGCAGTGAATGGCAGGGGGGGGTCACGCAGTATTTT
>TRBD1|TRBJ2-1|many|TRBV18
CASSPLRTGGYNEQFF
TGTGCCAGCTCACCATTGAGGACAGGAGGATACAATGAGCAGTTCTTC
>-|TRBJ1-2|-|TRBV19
CASSQRPANYGYTF
TGTGCCAGTAGTCAAAGGCCAGCTAACTATGGCTACACCTTC
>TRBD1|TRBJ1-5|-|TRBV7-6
CASSPGQGRPQHF
TGTGCCAGCAGCCCCGGACAGGGTCGGCCCCAGCATTTT
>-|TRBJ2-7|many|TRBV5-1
CASSLATYEQYF
TGCGCCAGCAGCTTGGCCACCTACGAGCAGTACTTC
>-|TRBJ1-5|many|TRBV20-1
CSVRGPSNQPQHF
TGCAGTGTTCGAGGGCCTAGCAATCAGCCCCAGCATTTT
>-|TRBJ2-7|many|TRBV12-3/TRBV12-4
CASSHPAGEQYF
TGTGCCAGCAGCCATCCTGCTGGCGAGCAGTACTTC
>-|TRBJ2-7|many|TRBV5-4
CASSLPVAASYEQYF
TGTGCCAGCAGCTTGCCCGTAGCGGCCTCCTACGAGCAGTACTTC
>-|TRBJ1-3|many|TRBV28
CASRREGNTIYF
TGTGCCAGTCGAAGGGAAGGAAACACCATATATTTT
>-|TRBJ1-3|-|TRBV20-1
CSADSIGTIYF
TGCAGTGCTGACAGTATCGGCACCATATATTTT
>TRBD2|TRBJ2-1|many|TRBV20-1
CSARDSSGRLSYNEQFF
TGCAGTGCTAGAGATTCCAGCGGGAGGCTCTCCTACAATGAGCAGTTCTTC
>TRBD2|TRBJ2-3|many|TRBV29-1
CSVETSGRDTQYF
TGCAGCGTTGAAACTAGCGGGAGAGATACGCAGTATTTT
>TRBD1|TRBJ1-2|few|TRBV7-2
CASRHDRGLNYGYTF
TGTGCCAGCCGCCACGACAGGGGACTTAACTATGGCTACACCTTC
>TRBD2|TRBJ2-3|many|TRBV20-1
CSASQLAGNTDTQYF
TGCAGTGCTAGTCAACTAGCGGGGAACACAGATACGCAGTATTTT
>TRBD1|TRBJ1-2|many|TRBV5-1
CASSYAPGQNYGYTF
TGCGCCAGCAGCTACGCTCCGGGACAGAACTATGGCTACACCTTC
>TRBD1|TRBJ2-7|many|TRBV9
CASSVGTGGSYEQYF
TGTGCCAGCAGCGTAGGGACAGGGGGATCCTACGAGCAGTACTTC
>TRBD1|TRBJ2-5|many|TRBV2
CASRDRYQETQYF
TGTGCCAGCAGGGACAGGTACCAAGAGACCCAGTACTTC
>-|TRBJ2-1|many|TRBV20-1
CSARSVGTDNEQFF
TGCAGTGCTAGGTCAGTGGGAACCGACAATGAGCAGTTCTTC
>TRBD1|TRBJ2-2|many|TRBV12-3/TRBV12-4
CASSLGTGGSTGELFF
TGTGCCAGCAGTTTAGGGACAGGGGGCAGCACCGGGGAGCTGTTTTTT